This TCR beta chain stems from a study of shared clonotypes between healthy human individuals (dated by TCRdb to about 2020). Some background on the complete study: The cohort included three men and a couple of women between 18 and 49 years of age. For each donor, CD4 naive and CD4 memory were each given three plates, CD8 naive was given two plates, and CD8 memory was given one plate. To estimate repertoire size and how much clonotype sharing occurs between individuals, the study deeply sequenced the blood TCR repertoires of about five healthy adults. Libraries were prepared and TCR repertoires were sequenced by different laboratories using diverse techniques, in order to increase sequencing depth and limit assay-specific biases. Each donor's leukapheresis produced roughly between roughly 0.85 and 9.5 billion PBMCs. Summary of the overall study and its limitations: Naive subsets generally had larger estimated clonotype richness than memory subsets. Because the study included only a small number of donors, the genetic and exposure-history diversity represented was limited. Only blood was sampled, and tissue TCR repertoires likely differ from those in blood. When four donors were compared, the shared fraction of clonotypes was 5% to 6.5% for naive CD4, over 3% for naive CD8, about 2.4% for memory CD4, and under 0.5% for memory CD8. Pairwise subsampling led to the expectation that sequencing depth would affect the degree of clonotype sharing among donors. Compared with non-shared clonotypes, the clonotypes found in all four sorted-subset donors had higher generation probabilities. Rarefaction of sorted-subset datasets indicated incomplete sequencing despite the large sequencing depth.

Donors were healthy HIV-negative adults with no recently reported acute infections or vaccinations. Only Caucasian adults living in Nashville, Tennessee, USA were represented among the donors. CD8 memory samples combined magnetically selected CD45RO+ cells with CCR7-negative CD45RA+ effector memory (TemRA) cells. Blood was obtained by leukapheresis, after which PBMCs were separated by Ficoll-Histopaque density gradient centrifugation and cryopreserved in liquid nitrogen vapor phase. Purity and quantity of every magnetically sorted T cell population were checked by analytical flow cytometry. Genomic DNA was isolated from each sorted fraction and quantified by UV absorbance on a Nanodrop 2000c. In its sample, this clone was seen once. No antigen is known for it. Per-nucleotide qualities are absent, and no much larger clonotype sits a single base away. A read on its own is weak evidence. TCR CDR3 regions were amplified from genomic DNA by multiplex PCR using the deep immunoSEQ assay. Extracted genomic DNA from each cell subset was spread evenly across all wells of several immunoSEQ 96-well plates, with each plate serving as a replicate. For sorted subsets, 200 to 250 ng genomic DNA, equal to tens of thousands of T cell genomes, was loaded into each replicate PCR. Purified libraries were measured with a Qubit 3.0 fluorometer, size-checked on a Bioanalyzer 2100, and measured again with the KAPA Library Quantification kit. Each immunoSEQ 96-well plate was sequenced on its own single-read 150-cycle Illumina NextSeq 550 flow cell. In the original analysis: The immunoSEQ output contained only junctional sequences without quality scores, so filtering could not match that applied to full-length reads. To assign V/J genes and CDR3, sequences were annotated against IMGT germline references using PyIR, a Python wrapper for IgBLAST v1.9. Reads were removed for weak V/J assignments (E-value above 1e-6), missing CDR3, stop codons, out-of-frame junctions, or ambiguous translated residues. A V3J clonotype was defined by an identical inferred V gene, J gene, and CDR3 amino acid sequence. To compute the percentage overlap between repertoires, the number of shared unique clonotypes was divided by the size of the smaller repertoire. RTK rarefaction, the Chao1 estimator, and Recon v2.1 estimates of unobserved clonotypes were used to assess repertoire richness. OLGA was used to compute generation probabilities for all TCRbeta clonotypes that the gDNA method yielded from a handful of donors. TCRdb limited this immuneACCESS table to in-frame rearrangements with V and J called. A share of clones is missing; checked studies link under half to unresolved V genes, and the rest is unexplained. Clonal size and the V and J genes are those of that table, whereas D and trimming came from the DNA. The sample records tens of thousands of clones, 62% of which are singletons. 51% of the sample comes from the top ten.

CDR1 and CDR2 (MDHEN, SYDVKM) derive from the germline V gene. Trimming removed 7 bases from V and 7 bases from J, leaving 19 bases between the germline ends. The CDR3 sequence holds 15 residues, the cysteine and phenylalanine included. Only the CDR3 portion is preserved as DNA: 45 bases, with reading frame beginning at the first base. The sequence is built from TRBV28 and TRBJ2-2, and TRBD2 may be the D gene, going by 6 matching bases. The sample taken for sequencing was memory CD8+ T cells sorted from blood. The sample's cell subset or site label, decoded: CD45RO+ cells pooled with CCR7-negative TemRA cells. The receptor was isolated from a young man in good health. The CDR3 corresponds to CASNPLATGLGELFF. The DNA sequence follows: TGTGCCAGCAATCCCCTAGCGACGGGCCTCGGGGAGCTGTTTTTT.